What follows is one T cell receptor beta chain and its context. In its sample, this clonotype was seen many times. Its antigen has not been determined. Qualities for individual bases were not recorded, and no much larger clone is one base off. Synthesis of TCR cDNA relied on 5'RACE template switching, a step that introduced a universal primer site along with unique molecular identifiers. Priming of cDNA synthesis was performed from both the TCR alpha and TCR beta constant segments. Library amplification used two PCR steps, and the second PCR step added sample barcodes and sequencing adapters. Libraries were sequenced on Illumina HiSeq 2500 (2x100 bp) or NovaSeq (2x150 bp). In the paper's pipeline: MIGEC was used to demultiplex reads and collapse the reads into UMI consensus sequences, and MiXCR was used for V(D)J alignment. Vaccine-responding clonotypes were defined with edgeR using replicate PBMC samples, requiring FDR below 0.01 and a log2 fold change above 5 up to day 15. CD4 or CD8 identity was assigned to each bulk clonotype according to whether the clonotype was present at higher abundance in the sequenced CD4 repertoire or the sequenced CD8 repertoire. The public reads were reanalyzed by TCRdb: fastp trimming at Q25, MiXCR alignment, in-frame beta chains only. Rows merge per CDR3 protein into single entries with the most common DNA and genes. The V and J calls and clone size are TCRdb's, not the authors'. The sample data list tens of thousands of distinct CDR3 sequences, and roughly 7.3% of these were observed just once. The ten largest clones represent 36% of the sample.

This sample's treatment or condition label indicates: live attenuated yellow fever vaccine strain. A standard Ficoll-Paque protocol was used to isolate PBMCs from peripheral blood. CD4 and CD8 T-cell fractions were isolated with Dynabeads CD4 and CD8 positive selection kits. TriZol was used to extract RNA from bulk PBMCs, CD4 and CD8 fractions, and dextramer-positive and dextramer-negative fractions. The data originate from a study of T cells after yellow fever vaccination (dated 2019 in TCRdb). About the full investigation: The SMART-Seq v4 Ultra Low Input RNA kit was used to prepare libraries from fractions with low cell numbers. To track T-cell clones before and after primary and booster YFV17D yellow fever vaccination, bulk TCR alpha and beta repertoires were sequenced longitudinally. Two healthy male donors, one aged 18 to 29 and one aged 30 to 39 years, were included in the cohort. Blood was drawn at multiple timepoints before and after primary and secondary immunization, with bulk PBMC replicates and cell subsets isolated. On the study overall, not on this receptor specifically: After the booster, most of the clones that had expanded following primary vaccination were detected again (almost 98% of CD4 and roughly 88% of CD8), which suggests that memory was broadly maintained. Because only a couple of donors were included in the study, the extent to which the findings can be generalized is limited. A small fraction of clonotypes showed up in both the CD4 and CD8 compartments, probably as a result of convergent recombination. Compared with the primary T-cell response, the secondary T-cell response was faster but weaker, reaching its peak on day 5 rather than on day 15. Because abundant contaminating clonotypes from the bulk population could be contained in FACS-sorted repertoires, computational filtering was required.

V is reduced by 7 bases and J by 0 bases, leaving a spacing of 13 bases between them. From cysteine to phenylalanine, the CDR3 is 15 amino acids long. Of all the DNA, just the CDR3 is kept, 45 bases in frame from base 1. Sequences LGHDT (CDR1) and YNNKEL (CDR2) are obtained from the germline V gene (reference sequence). This chain is built from TRBV3-1 and TRBJ2-1; the D gene identity is not certain. The TCR originated in a man aged 25-40 years who received the YFV17D yellow fever vaccine. The sequencing here drew on CD8+ T cells sorted from PBMCs, taken 15 days after the yellow fever booster vaccination. The DNA reads as follows: TGTGCCAGCACCCAGTCCGGATACTCCTACAATGAGCAGTTCTTC. This translates into CASTQSGYSYNEQFF.